The 20 T cell receptor beta chains listed next were all sequenced from one sample in a study of PD-L1 blockade in urothelial cancer. Produced via immunoSEQ multiplex PCR; TCRdb's table is partial and in-frame only. Of tens of thousands of clones in the sample, about 85% were seen once. The time point is: pretreatment peripheral blood. Material: PBMCs, obtained around atezolizumab (anti-PD-L1) treatment. These receptors all stem from a man aged 70-80 years with urothelial cancer.

This clone appeared once. The chain joins TRBV19 to TRBJ2-5; 8 positions match TRBD2. The V segment lost 3 bases and the J segment 5 bases; nucleotides outside the gene matches: 8. This CDR3 region has 15 residues. The germline V gene has CDR1 LNHDA and CDR2 SQIVND (reference sequence). The CDR3 spells CASSMGLAGWETQYF. The CDR3 DNA sequence: TGTGCCAGTAGTATGGGTCTAGCGGGTTGGGAGACCCAGTACTTC.

J is TRBJ1-3 and V is TRBV19, with TRBD1 matching 7 bases. CDR3 length equals 13 residues. J lost 4 bases, V lost 5 bases, and 2 bases had no gene match. From germline, CDR1 is LNHDA and CDR2 SQIVND (reference sequence). The CDR3 nucleotides read TGTGCCAGTAGTCAGACAGGGGGAAACACCATATATTTT. Amino acid sequence: CASSQTGGNTIYF.

The chain combines TRBV11-1 with TRBJ2-1; weak D call: TRBD2 (6 bases). Germline CDR1 and CDR2: SGHAT and FQDESV (reference sequence). The CDR3 loop spans 18 amino acids. Trimming removed 5 bases from V and 0 bases from J, with 20 bases in between. In DNA form, the CDR3 reads TGTGCCAGCAGCCAAGAGGGTCTGGGGGACTTCTCCTACAATGAGCAGTTCTTC. Protein sequence: CASSQEGLGDFSYNEQFF.

This clone has a handful of counts. V and J are TRBV6-1 and TRBJ1-1, with TRBD1 identical over 7 bases. This CDR3 spans 15 amino acids. The V gene's germline CDR1 is MNHNS and CDR2 SASEGT. J was trimmed by 9 bases and V by 1 base; bases with no gene match: 11. The CDR3 nucleotides read TGTGCCAGCAGTGAAGACAGGGGTGGTCTCAACAAAGCTTTCTTT. It translates to CASSEDRGGLNKAFF.

This rearrangement joins TRBV2 to TRBJ2-7, with 10 positions matching TRBD1. CDR3 length: 17 residues. CDR1 is SNHLY, CDR2 FYNNEI, per germline. V was clipped by 3 bases and J by 5 bases; unmatched bases: 13. CDR3: CASSDRVLGQGYDEQYF. The CDR3 DNA is TGTGCCAGCAGTGATAGAGTGCTGGGACAGGGGTACGACGAGCAGTACTTC.

The chain couples TRBV9 to TRBJ2-1; 7 nucleotides align to TRBD2. Per the germline V gene, CDR1 is SGDLS and CDR2 is YYNGEE. Trimming took 7 bases from V and 7 from J; bases not matched to a gene: 8. This CDR3 is 13 amino acids long. The CDR3 spells CASAAGTGNEQFF. The CDR3 bases are TGTGCCAGCGCAGCGGGAACCGGAAATGAGCAGTTCTTC.

V usage is TRBV7-6 and J usage is TRBJ2-5; the D gene is possibly TRBD2 (5 bases). Trimming stripped 7 bases from V and 5 bases from J, with 14 bases between. This CDR3 region has 13 residues. CDR1 is SGHVS and CDR2 is FNYEAQ in the germline V gene. The CDR3 DNA reads TGTGCCAGCAATCAACCGGGGTGGGAGACCCAGTACTTC. It translates to CASNQPGWETQYF.

The chain combines TRBV6-1 with TRBJ2-1; 8 positions match TRBD1. The CDR3 extends over 17 amino acids. In germline, CDR1 is MNHNS, CDR2 SASEGT. Trimming removed 3 bases from V and 7 bases from J; junction bases left unmatched: 14. CDR3 DNA sequence: TGTGCCAGCAGTGACCCCCGCAGGGGGCATTGGGGGAATGAGCAGTTCTTC. Residues: CASSDPRRGHWGNEQFF.

The chain uses TRBV19 and TRBJ1-1, with a possible D match to TRBD1 (5 bases). The germline gives CDR1 LNHDA, CDR2 SQIVND (reference sequence). Trimming shortened V by 3 bases and J by 1 base, and 12 bases separated the two germline ends. The CDR3 runs to 15 residues. The CDR3: CASSIRPGENTEAFF. The CDR3 coding sequence is TGTGCCAGTAGTATTCGTCCGGGGGAGAACACTGAAGCTTTCTTT. Looking up the rest from reference TRBV19 and TRBJ1-1 gives the full variable domain: DGGITQSPKYLFRKEGQNVTLSCEQNLNHDAMYWYRQDPGQGLRLIYYSQIVNDFQKGDIAEGYSVSREKKESFPLTVTSAQKNPTAFYLCASSIRPGENTEAFFGQGTRLTVV.

This CDR3 reads CASRVQAGEAFF. Written as DNA, the CDR3 is TGTGCCAGCAGAGTTCAGGCCGGAGAAGCTTTCTTT. The chain employs TRBV5-6 and TRBJ1-1; D remains ambiguous. The CDR3 spans 12 residues. The germline V and J ends were trimmed by 5 bases and 8 bases, with 13 bases remaining between them. In germline, CDR1 is SGHDT, CDR2 YYEEEE.

The chain couples TRBV25-1 to TRBJ1-1; TRBD1 agrees at 7 bases. The length of the CDR3 is 13 residues. The V segment lost 7 bases and the J segment 1 base; nucleotides outside the gene matches: 3. Germline CDR1 is MGHDK and CDR2 is SYGVNS. CDR3 loop: CASKGTANTEAFF. CDR3 bases: TGTGCCAGCAAGGGGACAGCGAACACTGAAGCTTTCTTT.

The V call is TRBV19, the J call TRBJ2-3, with TRBD2 matching over 13 bases. The CDR3 is made up of 18 amino acids. Germline V lookup: CDR1 LNHDA, CDR2 SQIVND (reference sequence). V shed 0 bases and J 14 bases; nucleotides not matched to a gene: 17. The CDR3 coding sequence is TGTGCCAGTAGTATAGAGCCCCCACTAGCGGGAGGGCACAGATACGCGTATTTT. Its protein product is CASSIEPPLAGGHRYAYF.

Details on this clone: Additional DNA sequences in this sample encode the identical CDR3. The genes are TRBV5-1 and TRBJ2-1, with TRBD2 identical over 7 bases. From germline, CDR1 is SGHRS and CDR2 YFSETQ. CDR3 length: 15 residues. After removal of 2 bases from V and 0 bases from J, the junction contained 2 bases not matched to a gene. The CDR3 reads CASSLGGSSYNEQFF. The CDR3 nucleotides read TGCGCCAGCAGCTTAGGCGGGAGCTCCTACAATGAGCAGTTCTTC.

The chain has TRBV19 and TRBJ2-1; 13 nucleotides align to TRBD2. Germline V gene sequence: CDR1 LNHDA, CDR2 SQIVND (reference sequence). The CDR3 contains 19 residues. V trimming: 4 bases; J trimming: 0 bases; junction bases outside the gene matches: 9. CDR3 sequence: CASSRGGLAGASSYNEQFF. The CDR3 DNA follows: TGTGCCAGTAGTAGGGGAGGACTAGCGGGGGCGAGCTCCTACAATGAGCAGTTCTTC. Drawing the rest from reference TRBV19 and TRBJ2-1, the complete variable domain is DGGITQSPKYLFRKEGQNVTLSCEQNLNHDAMYWYRQDPGQGLRLIYYSQIVNDFQKGDIAEGYSVSREKKESFPLTVTSAQKNPTAFYLCASSRGGLAGASSYNEQFFGPGTRLTVL.

This sequence joins TRBV27 and TRBJ2-1; 9 nucleotides align to TRBD2. Germline CDR1 is MNHEY and CDR2 is SMNVEV (reference sequence). This CDR3 is 15 amino acids long. Germline trimming cut 3 bases from V and 4 bases from J; bases unmatched to any gene: 4. For the CDR3, the DNA is TGTGCCAGCAGTTTGGCGGGAGGGTGGTACAATGAGCAGTTCTTC. Translated, it gives CASSLAGGWYNEQFF.

CDR3 in amino acids: CASSRDRVDGELFF. Written as DNA, the CDR3 is TGTGCCAGCAGCAGGGACAGGGTGGACGGGGAGCTGTTTTTT. The chain combines TRBV13 with TRBJ2-2; 9 bases are shared with TRBD1. This CDR3 spans 14 amino acids. The germline CDR1 and CDR2 sequences are PRHDT and FYEKMQ (reference sequence). The trim removed 5 bases at V and 7 bases at J, leaving 5 bases unmatched.

The V call is TRBV7-9, the J call TRBJ2-3; 13 bases are shared with TRBD2. Germline values: CDR1 SEHNR, CDR2 FQNEAQ (reference sequence). This CDR3 has 14 residues. V gave up 5 bases and J gave up 9 bases; unmatched junction bases: 5. Here the CDR3 reads CASSAGTSGTTQYF. The CDR3 DNA follows: TGTGCCAGCAGCGCAGGGACTAGCGGGACAACGCAGTATTTT.

This clone was observed once. The chain combines TRBV2 with TRBJ2-5; D not certain. The length of the CDR3 is 11 residues. In germline, CDR1 is SNHLY, CDR2 FYNNEI. Trimming removed 5 bases from V and 2 bases from J, with 3 bases in between. CDR3 coding DNA: TGTGCCAGCAGTCCACAAGAGACCCAGTACTTC. It encodes CASSPQETQYF.

In its sample, this clone was seen a few times. The V gene is TRBV2, the J gene TRBJ2-7; TRBD1 matches 11 bases. The germline gives CDR1 SNHLY, CDR2 FYNNEI. With V trimmed by 8 bases and J by 6 bases, 12 bases remained unmatched. The CDR3 is 15 amino acids. CDR3: CASWDLGTGGGEQYF. CDR3 DNA: TGTGCCAGCTGGGATCTTGGGACAGGGGGAGGCGAGCAGTACTTC. Using reference TRBV2 and TRBJ2-7 for the parts outside the CDR3, the full variable domain is EPEVTQTPSHQVTQMGQEVILRCVPISNHLYFYWYRQILGQKVEFLVSFYNNEISEKSEIFDDQFSVERPDGSNFTLKIRSTKLEDSAMYFCASWDLGTGGGEQYFGPGTRLTVT.

The chain couples TRBV9 to TRBJ2-5; D might be TRBD2 (5 bases). Germline V gene lookup returns CDR1 SGDLS and CDR2 YYNGEE. The ends were cut back, 0 bases at V and 1 base at J, with 10 bases in the middle. CDR3 length equals 15 residues. CDR3 sequence: CASSVGGESQETQYF. CDR3 DNA: TGTGCCAGCAGCGTAGGGGGAGAATCCCAAGAGACCCAGTACTTC.